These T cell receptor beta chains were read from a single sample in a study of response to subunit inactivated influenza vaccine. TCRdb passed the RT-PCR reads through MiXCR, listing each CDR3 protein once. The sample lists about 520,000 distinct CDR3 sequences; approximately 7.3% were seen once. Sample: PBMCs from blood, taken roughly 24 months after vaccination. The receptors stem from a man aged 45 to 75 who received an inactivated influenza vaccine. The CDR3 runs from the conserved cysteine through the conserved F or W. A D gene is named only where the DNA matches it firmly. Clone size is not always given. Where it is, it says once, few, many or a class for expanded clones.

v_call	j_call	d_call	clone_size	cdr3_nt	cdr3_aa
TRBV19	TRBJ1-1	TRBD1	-	TGTGCCAGTAGTTTGACAGGGAGGACTGAAGCTTTCTTT	CASSLTGRTEAFF
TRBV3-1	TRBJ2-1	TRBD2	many	TGTGCCAGCAGCCAGTTAGGACTAGCGGTCGACAATGAGCAGTTCTTC	CASSQLGLAVDNEQFF
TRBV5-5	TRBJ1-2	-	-	TGTGCCAGCAGCTTCTGGACCGCTGGTACCTATGGCTACACCTTC	CASSFWTAGTYGYTF
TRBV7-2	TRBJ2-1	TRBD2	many	TGTGCCAGCAGCTCGGGTAGCGGGAGCCACAATGAGCAGTTCTTC	CASSSGSGSHNEQFF
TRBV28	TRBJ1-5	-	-	TGTGCCAGCACCCCACTCCGGGACCCCGGGAGGGGCAATCAGTCCCAGCATTTT	CASTPLRDPGRGNQSQHF
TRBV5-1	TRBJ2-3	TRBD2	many	TGCGCCAGCAGCTTGGGACTAGCGGGAGGGCCAGATACGCAGTATTTT	CASSLGLAGGPDTQYF
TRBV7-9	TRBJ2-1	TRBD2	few	TGTGCCAGCAGCTTATTGCGGGGGGTCTACAATGAGCAGTTCTTC	CASSLLRGVYNEQFF
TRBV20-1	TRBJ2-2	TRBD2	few	TGCAGTGCTAGGCGGGGGACTAGCGGCACCGGGGAGCTGTTTTTT	CSARRGTSGTGELFF
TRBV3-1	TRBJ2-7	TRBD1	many	TGTGCCAGCAGATCGACAGGGGGCGAGCAGTACTTC	CASRSTGGEQYF
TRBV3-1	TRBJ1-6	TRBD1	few	TGTGCCAGCAGCCAAGAAGGGACAGGGGGTGTAACCCTCCACTTT	CASSQEGTGGVTLHF
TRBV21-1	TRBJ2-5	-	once	TGTGCCAGCAGCAAAGATAGAGCTCAATCGGAGGAGACCCAGTACTTC	CASSKDRAQSEETQYF
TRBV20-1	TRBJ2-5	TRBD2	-	TGCAGTGCTAACAAGCGGGAGGGACAAGAGACCCAGTACTTC	CSANKREGQETQYF
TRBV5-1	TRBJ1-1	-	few	TGCGCCAGCAGCCAATCTCCGGGACACCAGAACACTGAAGCTTTCTTT	CASSQSPGHQNTEAFF
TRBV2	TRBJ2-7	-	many	TGTGCCAGCAGTGATCCCCGGGCAAGACTAGCCTACGAGCAGTACTTC	CASSDPRARLAYEQYF
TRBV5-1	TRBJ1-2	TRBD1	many	TGCGCCAGCAGCACAGGACAGGGCATTAACTATGGCTACACCTTC	CASSTGQGINYGYTF
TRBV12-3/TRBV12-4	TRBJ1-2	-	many	TGTGCCAGCAGTTCCCCACCCGCTAACTATGGCTACACCTTC	CASSSPPANYGYTF
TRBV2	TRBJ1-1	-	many	TGTGCCAGCAAAGACCTGAACACTGAAGCTTTCTTT	CASKDLNTEAFF
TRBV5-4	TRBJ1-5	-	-	TGTGCCAGCAGCTTGGGTGGTACGAGTCAGCCCCAGCATTTT	CASSLGGTSQPQHF
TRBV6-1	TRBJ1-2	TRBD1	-	TGTGCCAGCAGTCCCCGGGACAGCCATGGGGGCTACACCTTC	CASSPRDSHGGYTF
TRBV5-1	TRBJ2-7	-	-	TGCGCCAGCAGCTTGGCCTCGGGACGGACCTACGAGCAGTACTTC	CASSLASGRTYEQYF
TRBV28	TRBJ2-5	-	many	TGTGCCAGCAGTTTTCAGGGTCCGAAGACCCAGTACTTC	CASSFQGPKTQYF
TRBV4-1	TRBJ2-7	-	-	TGCGCCAGCAGCCAAGGGGGCGCCCCACTCTACGAGCAGTACTTC	CASSQGGAPLYEQYF
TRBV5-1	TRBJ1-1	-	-	TGCGCCAGCAGCTTGAGGACACCGGGCGAGGACAGGAACACTGAAGCTTTCTTT	CASSLRTPGEDRNTEAFF
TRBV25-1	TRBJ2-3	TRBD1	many	TGTGCCAGCAGCCCAACAGGGGGCATAGGCGGAGATACGCAGTATTTT	CASSPTGGIGGDTQYF
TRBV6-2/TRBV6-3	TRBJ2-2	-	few	TGTGCCAGCAGTTACTCGACAGGCACCGGGGAGCTGTTTTTT	CASSYSTGTGELFF
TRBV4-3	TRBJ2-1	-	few	TGCGCCAGCAGCCAAGAAACAGGGCGATCGCGGTACAATGAGCAGTTCTTC	CASSQETGRSRYNEQFF
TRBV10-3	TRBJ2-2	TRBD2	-	TGTGCCATCAGCTCCGGACTAGCGGGAGAACAGGGCGGGGAGCTGTTTTTT	CAISSGLAGEQGGELFF
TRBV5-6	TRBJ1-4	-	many	TGTGCCAGCAGCTTGCGCGGCGGTACATTACTTAATGAAAAACTGTTTTTT	CASSLRGGTLLNEKLFF
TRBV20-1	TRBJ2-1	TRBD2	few	TGCAGTGCCCACGTAGCGGGAAATTACAAGAGCTCCTACAATGAGCAGTTCTTC	CSAHVAGNYKSSYNEQFF
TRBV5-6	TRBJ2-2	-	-	TGTGCCAGCAGCTTGCCAACAGGGATTTTTAACACCGGGGAGCTGTTTTTT	CASSLPTGIFNTGELFF
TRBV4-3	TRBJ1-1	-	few	TGCGCCAGCAGCCAAGATATAGCCGGGGCGGACACTGAAGCTTTCTTT	CASSQDIAGADTEAFF
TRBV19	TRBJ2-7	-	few	TGTGCCAGTAGCCCAAACAGGGCTTTGGACGAGCAGTACTTC	CASSPNRALDEQYF
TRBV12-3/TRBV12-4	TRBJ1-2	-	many	TGTGCCAGCAGTTTTAGGGAGGGCTATGGCTACACCTTC	CASSFREGYGYTF
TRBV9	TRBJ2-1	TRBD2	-	TGTGCCAGCAGCGTAGCTCCCAGCGGGAGGGACAATGAGCAGTTCTTC	CASSVAPSGRDNEQFF
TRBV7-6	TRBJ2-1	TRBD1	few	TGTGCCAGCAGCCGGGGACAGGCGGACAATGAGCAGTTCTTC	CASSRGQADNEQFF
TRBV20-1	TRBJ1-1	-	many	TGCAGTGCTACCCATAGCGGGCAGGGCAACACTGAAGCTTTCTTT	CSATHSGQGNTEAFF
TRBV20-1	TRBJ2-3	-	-	TGCAGTGCTAGAGAGGGGGCGAGTTTTGATACGCAGTATTTT	CSAREGASFDTQYF
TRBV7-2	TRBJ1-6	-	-	TGTGCCAGCAGCTTGCGAAAAGTAGATAATTCACCCCTCCACTTT	CASSLRKVDNSPLHF
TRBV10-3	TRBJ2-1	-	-	TGTGCCACACGAACAGGGTACAATGAGCAGTTCTTC	CATRTGYNEQFF
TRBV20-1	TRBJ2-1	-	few	TGCAGTGCGCGGGACGAGAGACCTTACAATGAGCAGTTCTTC	CSARDERPYNEQFF
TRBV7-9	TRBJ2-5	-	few	TGTGCCAGCAGCCCCCTGGGGACCGGAGAGACCCAGTACTTC	CASSPLGTGETQYF
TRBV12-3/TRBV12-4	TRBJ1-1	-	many	TGTGCCAGCAACATGGGGGGGGCGGAAGCTTTCTTT	CASNMGGAEAFF
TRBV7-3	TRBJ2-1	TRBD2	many	TGTGCCAGCAGCTTAGGGCTAGCGGGAGCTACTGAGCAGTTCTTC	CASSLGLAGATEQFF
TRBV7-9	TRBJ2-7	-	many	TGTGCCAGCAGCTTAGGTTGGGAGAGGGCCGAGCAGTACTTC	CASSLGWERAEQYF
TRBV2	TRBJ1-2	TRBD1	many	TGTGCCAGCAGTGGCTTGACAGGGTATGGCTACACCTTC	CASSGLTGYGYTF
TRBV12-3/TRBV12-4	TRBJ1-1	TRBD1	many	TGTGCCAGCAGTACCCACCGGGACAGTGAAGCTTTCTTT	CASSTHRDSEAFF
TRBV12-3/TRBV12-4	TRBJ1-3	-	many	TGTGCCAGCACTAGGGGGGGAAACACCATATATTTT	CASTRGGNTIYF
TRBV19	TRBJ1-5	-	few	TGTGCCAGTAGCGCCGGGACGGGAAACGGTCAGCCCCAGCATTTT	CASSAGTGNGQPQHF
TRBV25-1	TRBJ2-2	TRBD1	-	TGTGCCAGCAGGGAATCGGGGACAGGGGGCAGGGTGGAGCTGTTTTTT	CASRESGTGGRVELFF